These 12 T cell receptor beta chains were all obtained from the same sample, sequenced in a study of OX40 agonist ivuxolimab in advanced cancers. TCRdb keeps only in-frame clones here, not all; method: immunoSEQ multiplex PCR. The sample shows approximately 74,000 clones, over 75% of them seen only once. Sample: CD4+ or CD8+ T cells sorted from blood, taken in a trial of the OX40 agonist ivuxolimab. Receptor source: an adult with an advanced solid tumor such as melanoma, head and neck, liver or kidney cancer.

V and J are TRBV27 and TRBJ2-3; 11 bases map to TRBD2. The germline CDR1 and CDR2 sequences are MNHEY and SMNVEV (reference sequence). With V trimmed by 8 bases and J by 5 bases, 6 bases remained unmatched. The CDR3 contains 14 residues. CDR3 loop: CASRRLAGKDTQYF. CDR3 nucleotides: TGTGCCAGCCGAAGACTAGCGGGAAAAGATACGCAGTATTTT.

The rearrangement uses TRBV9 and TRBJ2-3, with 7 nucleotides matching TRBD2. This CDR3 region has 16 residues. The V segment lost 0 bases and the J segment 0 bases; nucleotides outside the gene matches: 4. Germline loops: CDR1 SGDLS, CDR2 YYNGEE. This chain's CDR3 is CASSVDPSGSTDTQYF. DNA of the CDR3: TGTGCCAGCAGCGTAGATCCTAGCGGTAGCACAGATACGCAGTATTTT.

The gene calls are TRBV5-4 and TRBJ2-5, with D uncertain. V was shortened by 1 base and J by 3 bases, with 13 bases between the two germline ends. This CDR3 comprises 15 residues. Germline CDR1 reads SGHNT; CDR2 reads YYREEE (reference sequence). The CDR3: CASSLIPRTEETQYF. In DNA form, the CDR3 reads TGTGCCAGCAGCTTGATACCTCGGACCGAAGAGACCCAGTACTTC.

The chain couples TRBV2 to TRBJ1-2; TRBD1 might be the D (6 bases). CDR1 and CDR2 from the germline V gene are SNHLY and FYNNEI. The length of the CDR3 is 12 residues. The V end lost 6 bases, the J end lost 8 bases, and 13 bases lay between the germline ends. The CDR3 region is CASRITGFGYTF. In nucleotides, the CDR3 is TGTGCCAGCAGGATAACAGGGTTCGGCTACACCTTC.

CDR3 coding DNA: TGTGCCAGCAGCGCGACAGGGTCCCGGGCAGCCGAGCAGTACTTC. Protein sequence: CASSATGSRAAEQYF. V is TRBV7-3 and J is TRBJ2-5; 7 nucleotides align to TRBD1. TRBJ2-7 explains the end of the DNA better; the J call may be wrong. CDR1 is SGHTA and CDR2 is FQGTGA in the germline V gene. The CDR3 contains 15 residues.

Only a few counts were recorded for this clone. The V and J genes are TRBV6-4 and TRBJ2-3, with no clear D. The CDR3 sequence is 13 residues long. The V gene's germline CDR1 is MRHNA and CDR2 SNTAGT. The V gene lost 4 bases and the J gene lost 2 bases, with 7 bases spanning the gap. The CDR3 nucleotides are TGTGCCAGCAGTGCGCGAACCACAGATACGCAGTATTTT. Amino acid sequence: CASSARTTDTQYF.

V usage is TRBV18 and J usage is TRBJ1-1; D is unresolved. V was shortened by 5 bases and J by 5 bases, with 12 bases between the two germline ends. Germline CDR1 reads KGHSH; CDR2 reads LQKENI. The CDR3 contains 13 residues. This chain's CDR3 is CASSSNGKTEAFF. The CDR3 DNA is TGTGCCAGCTCATCAAACGGGAAAACTGAAGCTTTCTTT.

CDR3 sequence: CASSHPSIGVYEQYV. DNA for the CDR3: TGTGCCAGCAGCCACCCTTCAATTGGTGTCTACGAGCAGTACGTC. The chain has TRBV28 and TRBJ2-7; D uncertain. V shed 6 bases and J shed 3 bases, with 18 bases lying between them. This CDR3 has 15 residues. Per germline, CDR1 MDHEN and CDR2 SYDVKM.

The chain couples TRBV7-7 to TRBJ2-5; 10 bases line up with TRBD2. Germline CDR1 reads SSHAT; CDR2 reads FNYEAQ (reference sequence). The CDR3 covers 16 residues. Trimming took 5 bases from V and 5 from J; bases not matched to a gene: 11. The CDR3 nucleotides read TGTGCCAGCAGCCAGAAAGCGGGAGGGCCTGGGGAGACCCAGTACTTC. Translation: CASSQKAGGPGETQYF.

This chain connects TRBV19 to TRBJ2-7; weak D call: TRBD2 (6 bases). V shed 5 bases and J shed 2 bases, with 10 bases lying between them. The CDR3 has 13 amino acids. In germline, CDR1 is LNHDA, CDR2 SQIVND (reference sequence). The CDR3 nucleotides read TGTGCCAGTAGTCCGGCGGGGCCCTACGAGCAGTACTTC. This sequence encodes CASSPAGPYEQYF.

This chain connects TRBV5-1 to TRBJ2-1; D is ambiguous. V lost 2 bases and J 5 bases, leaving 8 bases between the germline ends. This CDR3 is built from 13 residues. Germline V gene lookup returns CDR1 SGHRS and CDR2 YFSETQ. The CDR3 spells CASSFGGDNEQFF. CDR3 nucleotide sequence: TGCGCCAGCAGCTTCGGTGGGGACAATGAGCAGTTCTTC.

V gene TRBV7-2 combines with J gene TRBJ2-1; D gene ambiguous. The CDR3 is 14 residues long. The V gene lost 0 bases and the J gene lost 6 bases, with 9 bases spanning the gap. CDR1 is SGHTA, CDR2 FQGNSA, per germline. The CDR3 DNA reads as TGTGCCAGCAGCTTAGCGTTGCAGCCCAATGAGCAGTTCTTC. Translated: CASSLALQPNEQFF.